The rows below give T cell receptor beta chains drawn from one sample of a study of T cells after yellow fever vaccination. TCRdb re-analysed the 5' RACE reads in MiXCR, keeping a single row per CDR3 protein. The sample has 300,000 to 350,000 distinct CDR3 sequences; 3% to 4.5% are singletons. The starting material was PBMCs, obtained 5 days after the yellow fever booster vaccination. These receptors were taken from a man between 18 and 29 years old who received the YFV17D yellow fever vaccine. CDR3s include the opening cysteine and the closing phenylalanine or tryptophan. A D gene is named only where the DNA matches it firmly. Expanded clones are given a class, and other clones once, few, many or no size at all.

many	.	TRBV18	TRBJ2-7	TGTGCCAGCTCGCGCACGCAACCGGGACCTATGGGCGAGCAGTACTTC	CASSRTQPGPMGEQYF
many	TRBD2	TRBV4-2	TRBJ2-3	TGTGCCAGCAGCCAAGATCAGGGACTAGGCGCAGATACGCAGTATTTT	CASSQDQGLGADTQYF
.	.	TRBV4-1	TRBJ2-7	TGCGCCAGCAGCCAAGATCTTGATCCCCCCCAGGGAAGTTTCGACGAGCAGTACTTC	CASSQDLDPPQGSFDEQYF
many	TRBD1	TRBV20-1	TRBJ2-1	TGCAGTGCTCCACTCCGGGACAGGGGGAACAATGAGCAGTTCTTC	CSAPLRDRGNNEQFF
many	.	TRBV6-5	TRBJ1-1	TGTGCCAGCAGTTGGACGAACCAGAACACTGAAGCTTTCTTT	CASSWTNQNTEAFF
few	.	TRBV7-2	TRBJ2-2	TGTGCCAGCAGTCTAGGACTTGTCGCGAACACCGGGGAGCTGTTTTTT	CASSLGLVANTGELFF
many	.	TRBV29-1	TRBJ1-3	TGCAGCGTTGCAGACCCAGGGCAAGGAAACACCATATATTTT	CSVADPGQGNTIYF
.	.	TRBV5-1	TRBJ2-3	TGCGCCAGCAGCCAGGGACTTCTCCACACAGATACGCAGTATTTT	CASSQGLLHTDTQYF
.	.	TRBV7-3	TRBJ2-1	TGTGCCAGCTCTGAGGGGAGCTCCTACAATGAGCAGTTCTTC	CASSEGSSYNEQFF
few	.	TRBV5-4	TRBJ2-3	TGTGCCAGCAGCTTGGATGGCGGGGTTCGTACAGATACGCAGTATTTT	CASSLDGGVRTDTQYF
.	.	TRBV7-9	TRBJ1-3	TGTGCCAGCAGCCACGGGTGGGACTCTGGAAACACCATATATTTT	CASSHGWDSGNTIYF
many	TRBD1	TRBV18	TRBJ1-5	TGTGCCAGCTCATGGGACAGGGGTCAGCCCCAGCATTTT	CASSWDRGQPQHF
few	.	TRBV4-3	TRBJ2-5	TGCGCCAGCAGCCTAGGGCACGGCAGGGAGACCCAGTACTTC	CASSLGHGRETQYF
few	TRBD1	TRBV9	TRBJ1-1	TGTGCCAGCAGCGACCACAGGGGCTATGACACTGAAGCTTTCTTT	CASSDHRGYDTEAFF
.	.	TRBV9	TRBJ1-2	TGTGCCAGCAGCGGCCGGGACCATCTTGCCTATGGCTACACCTTC	CASSGRDHLAYGYTF
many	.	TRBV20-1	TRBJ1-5	TGCAGTGCTAGAGGGACACCTGTTGGCAATCAGCCCCAGCATTTT	CSARGTPVGNQPQHF
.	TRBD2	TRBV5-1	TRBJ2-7	TGCGCCAGCAGCTTGGGCGGGGGTAGGTCCTACGAGCAGTACTTC	CASSLGGGRSYEQYF
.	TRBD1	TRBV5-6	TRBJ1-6	TGTGCCAGCAGCTTGGGACAGGGGGCCGGTAATTCACCCCTCCACTTT	CASSLGQGAGNSPLHF
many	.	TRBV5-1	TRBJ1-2	TGCGCCAGCAGCCAGGACAAGGTTGGCTACACCTTC	CASSQDKVGYTF
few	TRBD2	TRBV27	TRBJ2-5	TGTGCCAGCAGCCCAGGGAGGGGAACGCACACAGACCAGTACTTC	CASSPGRGTHTDQYF
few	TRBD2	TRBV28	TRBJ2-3	TGTGCCAGCAGTTCCCTAGCGGCTCTGGCAGATACGCAGTATTTT	CASSSLAALADTQYF
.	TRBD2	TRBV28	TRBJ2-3	TGTGCCAGCAGTTTTCCCCCGACTAGCGGGGGGGCTAGCACAGATACGCAGTATTTT	CASSFPPTSGGASTDTQYF
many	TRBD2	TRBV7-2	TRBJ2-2	TGTGCCAGCAGCTCTCAGCGGGGGGGCCGAGGCACCGGGGAGCTGTTTTTT	CASSSQRGGRGTGELFF
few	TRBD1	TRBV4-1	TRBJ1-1	TGCGCCAGCAGCCACGGGGACAGCAACACTGAAGCTTTCTTT	CASSHGDSNTEAFF
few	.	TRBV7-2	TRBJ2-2	TGTGCCAGCAGCTTCGTTGGGCTCTCCGGGGAGCTGTTTTTT	CASSFVGLSGELFF
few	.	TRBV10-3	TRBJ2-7	TGTGCCTACTCCGACAGGTCCTACGAGCAGTACTTC	CAYSDRSYEQYF
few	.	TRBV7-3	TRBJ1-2	TGTGCCAGCAGCTCCCTGTTAGGGACATGGACCTATGGCTACACCTTC	CASSSLLGTWTYGYTF
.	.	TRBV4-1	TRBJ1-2	TGCGCCAGCAGCCTTCAGGGATCAGGTGGCTACACCTTC	CASSLQGSGGYTF
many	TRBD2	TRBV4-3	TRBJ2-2	TGCGCCAGCAGCCAAGCGTCTGGCGGGGGGGCCGGGGAGCTGTTTTTT	CASSQASGGGAGELFF